This T cell receptor beta chain was captured by sequencing in a study of shared clonotypes between healthy human individuals. Repertoires were generated with immunoSEQ multiplex PCR, while TCRdb's copy carries only in-frame clones and drops some. The repertoire has approximately 1.5 million clones, roughly 98.5% of them found once; the top ten carry approximately 0.38%. Germline loops: CDR1 MDHEN, CDR2 SYDVKM. Between the trimmed V and J ends, which lost 5 bases and 5 bases, there was a span of 12 bases. The CDR3 spans 13 residues. V gene TRBV28 combines with J gene TRBJ1-1; D unclear. The sample comprised naive CD4+ T cells sorted from blood. Subset indicated: CD45RA+ positively selected. The receptor comes from a man younger than 40 in good health. This CDR3 is CASSPIPGTEAFF. CDR3 DNA: TGTGCCAGCAGTCCCATCCCAGGTACTGAAGCTTTCTTT.